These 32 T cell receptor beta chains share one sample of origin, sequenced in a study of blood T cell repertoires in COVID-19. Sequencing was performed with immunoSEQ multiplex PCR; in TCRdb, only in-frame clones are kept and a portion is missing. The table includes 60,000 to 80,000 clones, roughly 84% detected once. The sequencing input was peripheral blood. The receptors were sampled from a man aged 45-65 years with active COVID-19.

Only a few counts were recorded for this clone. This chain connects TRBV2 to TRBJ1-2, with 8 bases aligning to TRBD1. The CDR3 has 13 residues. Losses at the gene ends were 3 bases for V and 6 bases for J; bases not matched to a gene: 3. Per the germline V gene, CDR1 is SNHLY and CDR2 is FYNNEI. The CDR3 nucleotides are TGTGCCAGCAGTGATCCCAGGGGGCATGGCTACACCTTC. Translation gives CASSDPRGHGYTF.

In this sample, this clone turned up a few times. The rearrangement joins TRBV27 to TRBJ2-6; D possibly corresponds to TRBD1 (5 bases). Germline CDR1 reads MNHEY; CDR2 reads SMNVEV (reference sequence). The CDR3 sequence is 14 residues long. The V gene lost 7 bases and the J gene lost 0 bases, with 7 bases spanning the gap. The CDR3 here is CASKGFSGANVLTF. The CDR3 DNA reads TGTGCCAGCAAGGGGTTCTCTGGGGCCAACGTCCTGACTTTC.

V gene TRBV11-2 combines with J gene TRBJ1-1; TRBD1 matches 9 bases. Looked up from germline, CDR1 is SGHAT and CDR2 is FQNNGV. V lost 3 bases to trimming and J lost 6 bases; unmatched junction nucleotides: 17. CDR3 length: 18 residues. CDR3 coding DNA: TGTGCCAGCAGCTTCCCATACGGGGACAGGGCAAAGGGGCCTGAAGCTTTCTTT. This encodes CASSFPYGDRAKGPEAFF.

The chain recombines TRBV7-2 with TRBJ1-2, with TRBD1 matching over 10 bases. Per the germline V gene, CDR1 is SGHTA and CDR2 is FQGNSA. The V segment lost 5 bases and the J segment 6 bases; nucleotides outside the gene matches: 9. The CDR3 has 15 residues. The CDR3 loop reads CASSQLGTGDHGYTF. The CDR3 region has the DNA TGTGCCAGCAGCCAACTGGGGACAGGGGATCATGGCTACACCTTC.

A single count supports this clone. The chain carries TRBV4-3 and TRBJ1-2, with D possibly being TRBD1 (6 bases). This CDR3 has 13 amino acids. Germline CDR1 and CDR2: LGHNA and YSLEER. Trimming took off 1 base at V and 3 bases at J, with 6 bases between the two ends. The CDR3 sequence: CASSQGTDYGYTF. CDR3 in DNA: TGCGCCAGCAGCCAAGGGACAGACTATGGCTACACCTTC.

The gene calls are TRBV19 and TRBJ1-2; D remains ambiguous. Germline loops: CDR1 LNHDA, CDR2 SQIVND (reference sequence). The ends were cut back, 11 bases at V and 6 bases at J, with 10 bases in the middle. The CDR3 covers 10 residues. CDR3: CAFPGHGYTF. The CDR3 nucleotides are TGTGCCTTCCCGGGTCATGGCTACACCTTC.

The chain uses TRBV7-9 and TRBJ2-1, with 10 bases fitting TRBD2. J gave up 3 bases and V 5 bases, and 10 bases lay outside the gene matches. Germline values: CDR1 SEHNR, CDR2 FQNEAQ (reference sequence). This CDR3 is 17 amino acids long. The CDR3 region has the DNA TGTGCCAGCAGCCCCGCCCTAGCGGGGGTCGGCTACAATGAGCAGTTCTTC. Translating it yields CASSPALAGVGYNEQFF.

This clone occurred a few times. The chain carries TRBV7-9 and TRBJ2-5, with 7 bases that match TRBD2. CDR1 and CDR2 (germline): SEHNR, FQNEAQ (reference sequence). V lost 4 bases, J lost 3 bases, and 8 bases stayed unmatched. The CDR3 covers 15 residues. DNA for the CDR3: TGTGCCAGCAGCTACCTTCCCAGCGGGGAAGAGACCCAGTACTTC. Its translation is CASSYLPSGEETQYF.

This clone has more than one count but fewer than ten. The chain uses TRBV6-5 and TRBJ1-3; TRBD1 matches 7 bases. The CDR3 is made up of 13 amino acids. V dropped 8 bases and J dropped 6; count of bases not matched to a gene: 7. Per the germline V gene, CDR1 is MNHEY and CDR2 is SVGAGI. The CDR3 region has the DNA TGTGCCAGCCGGGACAGAGACATAAACACCATATATTTT. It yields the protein CASRDRDINTIYF.

The CDR3 nucleotides are TGTGCCAGCAGTGAGCGGACAGGGGATAGTTCACCCCTCCACTTT. Translation: CASSERTGDSSPLHF. The chain uses TRBV2 and TRBJ1-6, with TRBD1 matching 9 bases. This CDR3 is 15 amino acids long. The junction had 6 bases not matched to a gene; V was cut back by 3 bases and J by 9 bases. Germline CDR1 and CDR2: SNHLY and FYNNEI.

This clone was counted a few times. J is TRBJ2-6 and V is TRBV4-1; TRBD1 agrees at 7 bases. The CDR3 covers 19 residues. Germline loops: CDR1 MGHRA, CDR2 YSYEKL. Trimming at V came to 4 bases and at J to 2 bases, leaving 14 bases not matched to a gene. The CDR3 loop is CASSLAPGTVAPGANVLTF. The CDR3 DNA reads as TGCGCCAGCAGCCTCGCTCCCGGGACAGTAGCCCCTGGGGCCAACGTCCTGACTTTC.

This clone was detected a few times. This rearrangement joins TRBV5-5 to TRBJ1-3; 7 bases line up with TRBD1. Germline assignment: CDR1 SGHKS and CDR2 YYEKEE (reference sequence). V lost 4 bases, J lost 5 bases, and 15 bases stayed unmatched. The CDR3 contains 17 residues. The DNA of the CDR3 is TGTGCCAGCAGCAATCCCGTTGAGTACAGGGGTCGAAACACCATATATTTT. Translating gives CASSNPVEYRGRNTIYF.

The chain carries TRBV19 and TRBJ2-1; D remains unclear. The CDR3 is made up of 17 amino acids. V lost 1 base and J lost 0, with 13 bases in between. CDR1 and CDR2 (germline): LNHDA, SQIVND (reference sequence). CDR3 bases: TGTGCCAGTAGTATAGGGTTACGGTCTCCCTCCTACAATGAGCAGTTCTTC. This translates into CASSIGLRSPSYNEQFF.

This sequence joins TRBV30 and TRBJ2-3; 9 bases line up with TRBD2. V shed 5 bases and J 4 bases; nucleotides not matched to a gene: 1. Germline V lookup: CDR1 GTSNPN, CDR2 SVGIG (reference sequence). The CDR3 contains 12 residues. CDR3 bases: TGTGCCTGGGCGGGGGGGCCAGATACGCAGTATTTT. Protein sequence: CAWAGGPDTQYF. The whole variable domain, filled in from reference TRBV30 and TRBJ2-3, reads SQTIHQWPATLVQPVGSPLSLECTVEGTSNPNLYWYRQAAGRGLQLLFYSVGIGQISSEVPQNLSASRPQDRQFILSSKKLLLSDSGFYLCAWAGGPDTQYFGPGTRLTVL.

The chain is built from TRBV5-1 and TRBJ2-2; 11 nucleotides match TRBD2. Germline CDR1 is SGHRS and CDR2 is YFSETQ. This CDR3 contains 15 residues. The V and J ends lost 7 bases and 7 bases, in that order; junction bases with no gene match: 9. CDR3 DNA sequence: TGCGCCAGCGGACCACTAGCGGGGGTGGACGGGGAGCTGTTTTTT. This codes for CASGPLAGVDGELFF.

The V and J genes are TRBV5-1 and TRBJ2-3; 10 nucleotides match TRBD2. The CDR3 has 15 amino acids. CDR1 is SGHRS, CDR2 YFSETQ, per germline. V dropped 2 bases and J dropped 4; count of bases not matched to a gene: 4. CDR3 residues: CASSLSLAGADTQYF. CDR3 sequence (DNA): TGCGCCAGCAGCTTAAGCCTAGCGGGAGCAGATACGCAGTATTTT.

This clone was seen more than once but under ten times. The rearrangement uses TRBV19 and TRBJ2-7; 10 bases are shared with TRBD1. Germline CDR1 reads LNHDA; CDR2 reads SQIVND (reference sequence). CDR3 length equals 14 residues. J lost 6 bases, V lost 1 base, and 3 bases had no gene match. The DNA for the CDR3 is TGTGCCAGTAGTATAGGACAGGGGGCAGGCGAGCAGTACTTC. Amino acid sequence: CASSIGQGAGEQYF.

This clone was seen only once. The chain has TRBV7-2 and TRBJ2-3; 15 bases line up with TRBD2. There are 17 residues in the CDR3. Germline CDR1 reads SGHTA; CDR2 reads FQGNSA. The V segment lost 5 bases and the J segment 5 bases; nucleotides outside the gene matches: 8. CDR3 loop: CASSKTRTSGGEDTQYF. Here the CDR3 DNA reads TGTGCCAGCAGCAAAACCCGGACTAGCGGGGGGGAAGATACGCAGTATTTT.

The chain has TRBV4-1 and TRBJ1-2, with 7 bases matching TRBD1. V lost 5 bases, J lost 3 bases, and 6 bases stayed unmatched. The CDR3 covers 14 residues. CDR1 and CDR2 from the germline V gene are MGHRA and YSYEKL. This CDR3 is CASSSPGQHYGYTF. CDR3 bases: TGCGCCAGCAGCTCCCCGGGACAGCACTATGGCTACACCTTC.

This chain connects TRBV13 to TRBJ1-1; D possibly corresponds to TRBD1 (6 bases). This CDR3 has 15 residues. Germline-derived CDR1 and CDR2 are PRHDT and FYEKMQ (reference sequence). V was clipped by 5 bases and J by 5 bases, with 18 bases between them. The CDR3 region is CASSPGRGQRTEAFF. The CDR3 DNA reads TGTGCCAGCAGCCCCGGGCGGGGGCAAAGGACTGAAGCTTTCTTT.

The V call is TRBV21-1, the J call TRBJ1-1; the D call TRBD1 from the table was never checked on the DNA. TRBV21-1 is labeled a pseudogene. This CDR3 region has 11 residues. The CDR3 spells CARDRNTEAFF. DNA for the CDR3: TGTGCCAGGGACAGAAACACTGAAGCTTTCTTT.

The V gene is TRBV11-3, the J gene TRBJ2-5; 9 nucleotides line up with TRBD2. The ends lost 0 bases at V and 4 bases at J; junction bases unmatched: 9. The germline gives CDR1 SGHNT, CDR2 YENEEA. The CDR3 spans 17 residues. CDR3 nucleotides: TGTGCCAGCAGCTTAGATGTTGCTAGCGGGGTAGGAGAGACCCAGTACTTC. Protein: CASSLDVASGVGETQYF.

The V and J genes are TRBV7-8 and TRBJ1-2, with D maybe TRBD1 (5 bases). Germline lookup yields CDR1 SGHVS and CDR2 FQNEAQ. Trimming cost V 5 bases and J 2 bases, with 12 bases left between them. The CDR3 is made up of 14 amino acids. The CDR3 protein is CASSEGPGNYGYTF. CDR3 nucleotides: TGTGCCAGCAGCGAAGGCCCAGGGAACTATGGCTACACCTTC.

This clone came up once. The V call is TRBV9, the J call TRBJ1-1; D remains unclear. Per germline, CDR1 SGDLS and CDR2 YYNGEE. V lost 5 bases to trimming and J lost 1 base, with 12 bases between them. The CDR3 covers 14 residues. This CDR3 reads CASRNGRGNTEAFF. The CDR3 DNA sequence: TGTGCCAGCAGGAATGGACGGGGGAACACTGAAGCTTTCTTT.

The CDR3 protein is CASAGGSTDTQYF. CDR3 DNA: TGTGCCAGCGCGGGCGGTAGCACAGATACGCAGTATTTT. The chain couples TRBV6-5 to TRBJ2-3; D possibly corresponds to TRBD2 (5 bases). Germline loops: CDR1 MNHEY, CDR2 SVGAGI. With 8 bases removed from V and 0 bases from J, the gap between germline ends came to 9 bases. The CDR3 is made up of 13 amino acids.

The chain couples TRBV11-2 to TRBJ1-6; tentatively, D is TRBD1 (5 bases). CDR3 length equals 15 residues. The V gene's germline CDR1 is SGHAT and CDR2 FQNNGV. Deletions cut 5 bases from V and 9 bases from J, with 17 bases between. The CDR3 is CASSDGTPGVSPLHF. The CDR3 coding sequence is TGTGCCAGCAGCGACGGGACCCCGGGGGTTTCACCCCTCCACTTT.

The CDR3 bases are TGTGCCAGCAGCCCCGGGACTAGCGGGAGGTTAGAGGAGACCCAGTACTTC. Its translation is CASSPGTSGRLEETQYF. The chain combines TRBV5-4 with TRBJ2-5, with 15 bases identical to TRBD2. The CDR3 length is 17 residues. CDR1 is SGHNT and CDR2 is YYREEE in the germline V gene (reference sequence). The V segment lost 4 bases and the J segment 5 bases; nucleotides outside the gene matches: 9.

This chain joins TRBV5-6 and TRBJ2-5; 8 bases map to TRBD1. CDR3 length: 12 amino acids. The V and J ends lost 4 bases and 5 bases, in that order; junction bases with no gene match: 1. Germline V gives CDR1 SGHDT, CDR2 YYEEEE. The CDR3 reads CASSRDRETQYF. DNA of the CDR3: TGTGCCAGCAGCCGGGACAGGGAGACCCAGTACTTC.

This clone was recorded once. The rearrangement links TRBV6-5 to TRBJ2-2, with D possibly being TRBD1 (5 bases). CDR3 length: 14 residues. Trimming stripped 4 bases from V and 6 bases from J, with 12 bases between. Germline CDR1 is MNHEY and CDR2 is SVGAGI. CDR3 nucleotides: TGTGCCAGCAGTTCGGCCAGGGAAGCCGGGGAGCTGTTTTTT. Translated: CASSSAREAGELFF.

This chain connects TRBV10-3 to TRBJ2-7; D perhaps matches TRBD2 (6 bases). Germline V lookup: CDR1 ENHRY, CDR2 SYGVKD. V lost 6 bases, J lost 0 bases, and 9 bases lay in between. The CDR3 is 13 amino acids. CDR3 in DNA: TGTGCCATCAGGCGGGACTCCTCCTACGAGCAGTACTTC. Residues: CAIRRDSSYEQYF.

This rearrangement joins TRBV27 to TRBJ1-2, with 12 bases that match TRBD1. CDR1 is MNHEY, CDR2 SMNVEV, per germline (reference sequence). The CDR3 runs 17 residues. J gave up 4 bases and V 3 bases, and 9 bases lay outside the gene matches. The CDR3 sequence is CASSFGTGGSGGYGYTF. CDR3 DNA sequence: TGTGCCAGCAGTTTCGGGACAGGGGGCTCGGGTGGCTATGGCTACACCTTC.

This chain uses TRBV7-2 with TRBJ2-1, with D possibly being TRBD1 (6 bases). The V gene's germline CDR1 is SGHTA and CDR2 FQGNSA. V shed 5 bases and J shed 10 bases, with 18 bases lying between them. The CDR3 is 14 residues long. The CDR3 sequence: CASSPSTGLREQFF. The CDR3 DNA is TGTGCCAGCAGCCCCTCGACAGGCCTGAGGGAGCAGTTCTTC.